One and the same sample provided the 18 T cell receptor beta chains below, sequenced in a study of T cell repertoires in cytomegalovirus infection (dated by TCRdb to between 2019 and 2020). Instrument on record: Illumina HiSeq 1500. The public reads were run again by TCRdb, first through fastp at Q25 and then through MiXCR, and only productive beta chains were kept. When rows share a CDR3 protein, they turn into one entry using the most common DNA and genes. This sample is represented by around 270,000 distinct CDR3 sequences; roughly 9% of them were singletons. More than 12% of the sample is taken by the ten largest. The specimen was PBMCs. The source is a human donor in good health (CMV status not recorded). Some clones in this sample may be carry-over from other donors' samples.

This clonotype was seen only a few times. V usage is TRBV5-5 and J usage is TRBJ2-1; 10 nucleotides match TRBD2. Germline V lookup: CDR1 SGHKS, CDR2 YYEKEE (reference sequence). The junction had 5 bases not matched to a gene; V was cut back by 0 bases and J by 2 bases. This CDR3 has 17 residues. The CDR3 region has the DNA TGTGCCAGCAGCTTGGGGCCTAGCGGGAGTCCCTACAATGAGCAGTTCTTC. Protein: CASSLGPSGSPYNEQFF.

This clonotype was counted only a few times. V and J are TRBV4-2 and TRBJ2-2; 10 nucleotides line up with TRBD2. Germline CDR1 LGHNA, CDR2 YNFKEQ. The CDR3 loop spans 16 amino acids. V gave up 1 base and J gave up 5 bases; unmatched junction bases: 4. CDR3 DNA sequence: TGTGCCAGCAGCCAAGTGGGTAGCGGGGGGACCGGGGAGCTGTTTTTT. Translating gives CASSQVGSGGTGELFF.

This clonotype was detected only a few times. This chain connects TRBV28 to TRBJ2-5; D may match TRBD1 or TRBD2 (5 bases each). The germline V and J ends were trimmed by 6 bases and 5 bases, with 22 bases remaining between them. The CDR3 extends over 16 amino acids. Germline V gives CDR1 MDHEN, CDR2 SYDVKM. DNA for the CDR3: TGTGCCAGCAGCCATAACCGGGGCCAAAAGGGGGAGACCCAGTACTTC. Translation gives CASSHNRGQKGETQYF.

There are many counts of this clonotype. This chain uses TRBV6-1 with TRBJ2-6; the D is unclear. Trimming removed 7 bases from V and 0 bases from J, with 4 bases in between. In germline, CDR1 is MNHNS, CDR2 SASEGT. The CDR3 has 13 amino acids. The CDR3 DNA reads TGTGCCAGCATCCTCTCTGGGGCCAACGTCCTGACTTTC. It translates to CASILSGANVLTF.

This chain links TRBV2 with TRBJ2-5; D unclear. The V end was cut by 1 base, the J end by 0 bases, with 6 bases between. This CDR3 comprises 14 residues. The germline V gene encodes CDR1 SNHLY and CDR2 FYNNEI. The CDR3: CASSEVAYQETQYF. For the CDR3, the DNA is TGTGCCAGCAGTGAAGTTGCGTACCAAGAGACCCAGTACTTC.

This clonotype was recorded many times. V and J are TRBV7-2 and TRBJ1-1; D is ambiguous. The germline V gene has CDR1 SGHTA and CDR2 FQGNSA. CDR3 size: 15 residues. Trimming cost V 1 base and J 1 base, with 10 bases left between them. The CDR3 here is CASSLEELQNTEAFF. For the CDR3, the DNA is TGTGCCAGCAGCTTAGAGGAGTTACAGAACACTGAAGCTTTCTTT.

The chain uses TRBV30 and TRBJ2-1; TRBD1 matches at 9 bases. This CDR3 contains 13 residues. The germline V gene encodes CDR1 GTSNPN and CDR2 SVGIG (reference sequence). Trimming took 2 bases from V and 7 from J; bases not matched to a gene: 3. The chain's CDR3 is CAWSRDRANEQFF. CDR3 nucleotide sequence: TGTGCCTGGAGTAGGGACAGGGCAAATGAGCAGTTCTTC.

This clonotype appeared many times. CDR3 protein: CASTPEGVLGGYTF. In DNA, the CDR3 is TGTGCCAGCACCCCCGAGGGGGTCCTGGGAGGCTACACCTTC. The genes are TRBV7-9 and TRBJ1-2; a possible D gene is TRBD1 (6 bases). The V gene lost 7 bases and the J gene lost 8 bases, with 20 bases spanning the gap. The CDR3 extends over 14 amino acids. In germline, CDR1 is SEHNR, CDR2 FQNEAQ (reference sequence).

In its sample, this clonotype was seen a few times. The V call is TRBV7-9, the J call TRBJ2-3; 16 bases line up with TRBD2. CDR3 size: 18 residues. CDR1 is SEHNR, CDR2 FQNEAQ, per germline (reference sequence). Trimming at V came to 5 bases and at J to 3 bases, leaving 8 bases not matched to a gene. The CDR3 region has the DNA TGTGCCAGCAGCCTTGGGACTAGCGGGGGGGGGTGGACAGATACGCAGTATTTT. Encoded protein: CASSLGTSGGGWTDTQYF.

This chain links TRBV30 with TRBJ1-1; D is unclear. Germline assignment: CDR1 GTSNPN and CDR2 SVGIG (reference sequence). Trimming left V 1 base short and J 1 base short, with 10 bases between. This CDR3 comprises 14 residues. The CDR3: CAWSGSAANTEAFF. In DNA, the CDR3 is TGTGCCTGGAGTGGCTCTGCGGCGAACACTGAAGCTTTCTTT.

This clonotype was observed at least ten times. V gene TRBV15 combines with J gene TRBJ1-2; 12 bases map to TRBD1. The junction had 6 bases not matched to a gene; V was cut back by 3 bases and J by 4 bases. Germline loops: CDR1 LNHNV, CDR2 YYDKDF (reference sequence). The CDR3 spans 16 residues. The CDR3 spells CATSRGQGARSYGYTF. The CDR3 DNA follows: TGTGCCACCAGCAGGGGACAGGGGGCGAGGAGCTATGGCTACACCTTC.

This clonotype was found a few times. The rearrangement uses TRBV20-1 and TRBJ2-3; 7 bases fit TRBD2. The CDR3 covers 14 residues. V was clipped by 2 bases and J by 1 base; unmatched bases: 3. Looked up from germline, CDR1 is DFQATT and CDR2 is SNEGSKA (reference sequence). DNA for the CDR3: TGCAGTGCTAGACGGGACTACCGCACAGATACGCAGTATTTT. Translation gives CSARRDYRTDTQYF.

This clonotype occurred many times. The chain uses TRBV7-8 and TRBJ2-6; D is possibly TRBD2 (5 bases). CDR1 is SGHVS and CDR2 is FQNEAQ in the germline V gene. V was trimmed by 2 bases and J by 0 bases, leaving 5 bases between them. This CDR3 contains 15 residues. The CDR3 DNA reads TGTGCCAGCAGCTTAAGCGGCTCTGGGGCCAACGTCCTGACTTTC. This sequence encodes CASSLSGSGANVLTF.

This clonotype was counted at least ten times. V gene TRBV12-3 or TRBV12-4 combines with J gene TRBJ2-1, with 12 bases identical to TRBD2. V was clipped by 5 bases and J by 0 bases; unmatched bases: 14. There are 20 residues in the CDR3. CDR3 in amino acids: CASSPGLAGSPLGSYNEQFF. CDR3 coding DNA: TGTGCCAGCAGTCCAGGACTAGCGGGATCCCCGTTGGGCTCCTACAATGAGCAGTTCTTC.

In its sample, this clonotype was seen many times. V is TRBV20-1 and J is TRBJ2-5, with 10 bases identical to TRBD1. Germline CDR1 and CDR2: DFQATT and SNEGSKA (reference sequence). V shed 3 bases, J shed 4 bases, and the junction held 11 bases outside the gene matches. This CDR3 comprises 16 residues. CDR3 coding DNA: TGCAGTGCTAGGCGGCGGCGACAGGGGGCCGGAGAGACCCAGTACTTC. Its protein product is CSARRRRQGAGETQYF.

This clonotype was recorded many times. The chain uses TRBV7-6 and TRBJ1-5, with TRBD1 identical over 8 bases. CDR1 and CDR2 (germline): SGHVS, FNYEAQ. The CDR3 loop spans 14 amino acids. The V segment lost 4 bases and the J segment 6 bases; nucleotides outside the gene matches: 5. The CDR3 here is CASSSGQATQPQHF. The CDR3 DNA sequence: TGTGCCAGCAGCTCGGGACAGGCAACTCAGCCCCAGCATTTT.

This clonotype showed up just a few times. The V and J genes are TRBV20-1 and TRBJ2-7, with a tentative D call TRBD1 (7 bases). There are 15 residues in the CDR3. The germline V and J ends were trimmed by 0 bases and 3 bases, with 15 bases remaining between them. CDR1 and CDR2 from the germline V gene are DFQATT and SNEGSKA (reference sequence). CDR3: CSARDLRQGGYEQYF. The CDR3 region has the DNA TGCAGTGCTAGAGATCTACGACAGGGAGGCTACGAGCAGTACTTC.

In this sample, this clonotype turned up many times. The genes are TRBV7-8 and TRBJ2-1; D may correspond to TRBD1 or TRBD2 (7 bases each). The CDR3 is 16 amino acids. CDR1 is SGHVS and CDR2 is FQNEAQ in the germline V gene. Trimming took 5 bases from V and 8 from J, leaving 22 bases between them. The CDR3 sequence: CASSPAGGGLQYEQFF. The CDR3 coding sequence is TGTGCCAGCAGCCCCGCAGGGGGGGGACTTCAGTATGAGCAGTTCTTC.